This TCR beta chain was captured by sequencing in a study of glioma-infiltrating T cells. Whole-study findings and limits: Only very few CDR3 sequences appeared in both tissue and blood. Non-neoplastic patients had below-expected tissue-blood divergence, while all gliomas exceeded expectation.

Using RNA template, CDR3s of TCR alpha and beta were amplified with iRepertoire arm-PCR. Input was 100-400 ng of tissue mRNA or PBMC total RNA. TCRdb processed the multiplex PCR reads anew with MiXCR; each CDR3 protein has one entry. The sample consists of roughly 120,000 distinct CDR3 sequences, approximately 25% of them appearing once. The CDR3 sequence is 17 residues long. V dropped 0 bases and J dropped 1; count of bases not matched to a gene: 6. Germline V gene data show CDR1 as MGHRA and CDR2 as YSYEKL. In this sample, this clonotype turned up many times. The antigen remains unidentified. The sample was glioma tissue, nonneoplastic brain tissue, or PBMCs (not recorded which). The V and J genes are TRBV4-1 and TRBJ1-5; 7 bases are shared with TRBD1. This sequence originates from a human donor with low-grade glioma or glioblastoma, undergoing nonglioma brain surgery, or in good health (not recorded which). This CDR3 reads CASSQDNWDRSNQPQHF. The DNA of the CDR3 is TGCGCCAGCAGCCAAGATAACTGGGACAGAAGCAATCAGCCCCAGCATTTT.